A single sample is the source of the 2 T cell receptor beta chains below, sequenced in a study of molecular identifiers for immune sequencing clone quantification. TCRdb re-called the PCR reads with MiXCR, one entry per CDR3 protein. The sample includes around 320,000 distinct CDR3 sequences, roughly 24% of them seen just once. The material sequenced was naive CD8+ T cells from blood, with Jurkat cell RNA spiked in. Specified subset: FACS-sorted CD8+CD4-CCR7+CD45RA+ naive T cells. Receptor source: a human donor in good health. Some libraries in this study had Jurkat cell RNA spiked in.

V gene TRBV4-3 combines with J gene TRBJ1-1; D may be TRBD1 (5 bases). The CDR3 totals 16 residues. CDR1 and CDR2 from the germline V gene are LGHNA and YSLEER. V gave up 0 bases and J gave up 4 bases, with 15 bases separating them. The CDR3 nucleotides are TGCGCCAGCAGCCAAGAATCCAGGGTTTTTTCCACTGAAGCTTTCTTT. This gives the protein CASSQESRVFSTEAFF.

The chain recombines TRBV19 with TRBJ2-3; no reliable D call. Germline assignment: CDR1 LNHDA and CDR2 SQIVND (reference sequence). V shed 9 bases and J shed 1 base, with 11 bases lying between them. The CDR3 runs to 13 residues. This CDR3 is CASRLGGTDTQYF. CDR3 DNA sequence: TGTGCCAGCAGGCTTGGGGGCACAGATACGCAGTATTTT.